The rows below give T cell receptor beta chains drawn from one sample of a study of T cells after yellow fever vaccination. TCRdb redid the calling of the 5' RACE reads with MiXCR, one entry per CDR3 protein. Of under 350,000 distinct CDR3 sequences in the sample, roughly 4.3% were seen once. The input for sequencing was PBMCs, taken 5 days after the yellow fever booster vaccination. Receptors were obtained from a man between 18 and 35 years old who received the YFV17D yellow fever vaccine. Both conserved end residues are part of each CDR3. D genes are given only for firm matches. Clone sizes are given selectively: once, few, many, or a class where the clone is expanded.

D gene: NA; clone size: many; V gene: TRBV4-1; J gene: TRBJ2-4; CDR3 protein: CASSQVFLAKNIQYF; CDR3 DNA: TGCGCCAGCAGCCAAGTTTTTCTAGCCAAAAACATTCAGTACTTC
D gene: NA; clone size: few; V gene: TRBV20-1; J gene: TRBJ1-5; CDR3 protein: CSASAPVGPQHF; CDR3 DNA: TGCAGTGCTAGTGCTCCTGTGGGGCCCCAGCATTTT
D gene: TRBD1; clone size: few; V gene: TRBV7-2; J gene: TRBJ1-1; CDR3 protein: CASSSPGSTGGGNTEAFF; CDR3 DNA: TGTGCCAGCAGCTCCCCCGGGTCGACAGGGGGCGGGAACACTGAAGCTTTCTTT
D gene: TRBD1; clone size: few; V gene: TRBV12-3/TRBV12-4; J gene: TRBJ1-5; CDR3 protein: CASSPDGTGNQPQHF; CDR3 DNA: TGTGCCAGCAGTCCAGACGGGACAGGGAATCAGCCCCAGCATTTT
D gene: NA; clone size: NA; V gene: TRBV5-6; J gene: TRBJ1-4; CDR3 protein: CASSQTGRVNEKLFF; CDR3 DNA: TGTGCCAGCAGCCAAACGGGGCGGGTTAATGAAAAACTGTTTTTT
D gene: NA; clone size: many; V gene: TRBV29-1; J gene: TRBJ2-2; CDR3 protein: CSVRHGNTGELFF; CDR3 DNA: TGCAGCGTTCGTCACGGTAACACCGGGGAGCTGTTTTTT
D gene: NA; clone size: NA; V gene: TRBV5-1; J gene: TRBJ1-2; CDR3 protein: CASSHRDANYGYTF; CDR3 DNA: TGCGCCAGCAGCCACCGGGACGCCAACTATGGCTACACCTTC
D gene: NA; clone size: many; V gene: TRBV2; J gene: TRBJ2-3; CDR3 protein: CASSVTRTEGDTQYF; CDR3 DNA: TGTGCCAGCAGTGTAACCCGGACAGAGGGAGATACGCAGTATTTT
D gene: NA; clone size: many; V gene: TRBV10-3; J gene: TRBJ2-5; CDR3 protein: CAITGGLEETQYF; CDR3 DNA: TGTGCCATCACGGGTGGGCTTGAAGAGACCCAGTACTTC
D gene: TRBD2; clone size: many; V gene: TRBV5-1; J gene: TRBJ2-1; CDR3 protein: CASSLTGTSGGHNEQFF; CDR3 DNA: TGCGCCAGCAGCTTGACAGGGACTAGCGGGGGGCACAATGAGCAGTTCTTC
D gene: TRBD2; clone size: many; V gene: TRBV7-9; J gene: TRBJ2-5; CDR3 protein: CASSIGGGGGETQYF; CDR3 DNA: TGTGCCAGCAGCATTGGCGGCGGGGGAGGAGAGACCCAGTACTTC
D gene: NA; clone size: many; V gene: TRBV20-1; J gene: TRBJ1-3; CDR3 protein: CSARGDTDSGNTIYF; CDR3 DNA: TGCAGTGCCAGAGGGGACACTGACTCTGGAAACACCATATATTTT
D gene: NA; clone size: NA; V gene: TRBV10-3; J gene: TRBJ1-3; CDR3 protein: CAIRDPAIGNTIYF; CDR3 DNA: TGTGCCATCAGGGACCCGGCCATTGGAAACACCATATATTTT
D gene: TRBD1; clone size: few; V gene: TRBV18; J gene: TRBJ2-4; CDR3 protein: CASSPPGQGALNIQYF; CDR3 DNA: TGTGCCAGCTCACCACCAGGGCAGGGGGCCCTAAACATTCAGTACTTC
D gene: NA; clone size: many; V gene: TRBV5-1; J gene: TRBJ2-3; CDR3 protein: CASSLSGVTDTQYF; CDR3 DNA: TGCGCCAGCAGCTTGTCGGGGGTCACAGATACGCAGTATTTT
D gene: NA; clone size: many; V gene: TRBV29-1; J gene: TRBJ1-1; CDR3 protein: CSVGGFTEAFF; CDR3 DNA: TGCAGCGTTGGGGGTTTCACTGAAGCTTTCTTT
D gene: NA; clone size: NA; V gene: TRBV5-1; J gene: TRBJ1-1; CDR3 protein: CASSLGELDTEAFF; CDR3 DNA: TGCGCCAGCAGCTTGGGGGAGTTGGACACTGAAGCTTTCTTT
D gene: NA; clone size: few; V gene: TRBV12-5; J gene: TRBJ1-2; CDR3 protein: CASGRGVGQTNYGYTF; CDR3 DNA: TGTGCTAGTGGTCGCGGTGTCGGACAGACTAACTATGGCTACACCTTC
D gene: NA; clone size: many; V gene: TRBV6-2/TRBV6-3; J gene: TRBJ1-4; CDR3 protein: CASSWTLDAKLFF; CDR3 DNA: TGTGCCAGCAGCTGGACCTTAGACGCGAAACTGTTTTTT
D gene: NA; clone size: NA; V gene: TRBV20-1; J gene: TRBJ1-1; CDR3 protein: CSASGSGGYDTEAFF; CDR3 DNA: TGCAGTGCTAGCGGCTCGGGGGGATATGACACTGAAGCTTTCTTT
D gene: NA; clone size: few; V gene: TRBV4-3; J gene: TRBJ2-3; CDR3 protein: CASSPRFFQGTDTQYF; CDR3 DNA: TGCGCCAGCAGCCCCCGTTTCTTTCAGGGGACAGATACGCAGTATTTT
D gene: NA; clone size: NA; V gene: TRBV7-2; J gene: TRBJ1-1; CDR3 protein: CASSAQPNTEAFF; CDR3 DNA: TGTGCCAGCAGCGCTCAACCGAACACTGAAGCTTTCTTT
D gene: TRBD2; clone size: many; V gene: TRBV11-2; J gene: TRBJ2-5; CDR3 protein: CASSLNSGGGETQYF; CDR3 DNA: TGTGCCAGCAGCTTGAATAGCGGGGGAGGAGAGACCCAGTACTTC
D gene: TRBD2; clone size: few; V gene: TRBV20-1; J gene: TRBJ2-7; CDR3 protein: CSAVISSGGVEQYF; CDR3 DNA: TGCAGTGCCGTCATTTCTAGCGGGGGCGTCGAGCAGTACTTC
D gene: NA; clone size: NA; V gene: TRBV9; J gene: TRBJ1-4; CDR3 protein: CASSVEQNEKLFF; CDR3 DNA: TGTGCCAGCAGCGTAGAGCAGAATGAAAAACTGTTTTTT
D gene: NA; clone size: NA; V gene: TRBV7-2; J gene: TRBJ2-3; CDR3 protein: CASSFRPWRGDTQYF; CDR3 DNA: TGTGCCAGCAGCTTTCGACCCTGGCGTGGGGATACGCAGTATTTT
D gene: TRBD2; clone size: NA; V gene: TRBV4-3; J gene: TRBJ2-3; CDR3 protein: CASSQEALAAVTSTDTQYF; CDR3 DNA: TGCGCCAGCAGCCAAGAGGCACTAGCGGCGGTTACTAGCACAGATACGCAGTATTTT
D gene: NA; clone size: NA; V gene: TRBV7-9; J gene: TRBJ2-1; CDR3 protein: CASSISTGVYNEQFF; CDR3 DNA: TGTGCCAGCAGCATTAGCACAGGAGTTTACAATGAGCAGTTCTTC
D gene: NA; clone size: few; V gene: TRBV6-4; J gene: TRBJ1-5; CDR3 protein: CASSGTGMTSNQPQHF; CDR3 DNA: TGTGCCAGCAGCGGGACGGGGATGACCAGCAATCAGCCCCAGCATTTT
D gene: NA; clone size: NA; V gene: TRBV6-2/TRBV6-3; J gene: TRBJ1-5; CDR3 protein: CASSSGAGESNQPQHF; CDR3 DNA: TGTGCCAGCAGTAGTGGGGCAGGCGAGAGCAATCAGCCCCAGCATTTT
D gene: TRBD2; clone size: few; V gene: TRBV20-1; J gene: TRBJ2-5; CDR3 protein: CSARATSGASQETQYF; CDR3 DNA: TGCAGTGCCAGGGCTACTAGCGGGGCTTCCCAAGAGACCCAGTACTTC